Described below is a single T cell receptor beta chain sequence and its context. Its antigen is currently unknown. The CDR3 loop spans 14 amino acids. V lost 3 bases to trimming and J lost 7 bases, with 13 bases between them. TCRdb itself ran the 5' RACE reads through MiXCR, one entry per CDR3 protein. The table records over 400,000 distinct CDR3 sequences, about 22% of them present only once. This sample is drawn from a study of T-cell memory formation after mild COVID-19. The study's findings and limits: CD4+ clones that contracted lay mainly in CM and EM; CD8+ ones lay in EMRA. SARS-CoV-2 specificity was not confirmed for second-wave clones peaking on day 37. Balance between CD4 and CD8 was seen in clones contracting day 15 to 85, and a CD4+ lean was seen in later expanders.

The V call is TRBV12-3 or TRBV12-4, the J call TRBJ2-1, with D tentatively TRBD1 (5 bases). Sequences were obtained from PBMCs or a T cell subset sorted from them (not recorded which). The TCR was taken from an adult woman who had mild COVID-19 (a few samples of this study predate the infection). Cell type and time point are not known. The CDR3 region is CASSLSGAWNEQFF. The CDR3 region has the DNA TGTGCCAGCAGTTTGAGTGGGGCCTGGAATGAGCAGTTCTTC.